This T cell receptor (beta chain) is from a study of graft-versus-host responses after intestinal transplantation (TCRdb year 2021). Notes on the research overall: The transplants that recipients received were multivisceral, liver-intestinal, or isolated intestinal. Every recipient was given anti-thymocyte globulin induction, then maintenance tacrolimus and steroids for 3 to 4 years. Graft-versus-host and host-versus-graft alloreactive T cell clones were tracked in the graft, circulation and bone marrow after intestinal transplantation using bulk TCR-beta CDR3 sequencing. Alloreactive clones were identified by sequencing pre-transplant mixed lymphocyte reaction products and comparing them with unstimulated pre-transplant donor and recipient T cells. The cohort enrolled 24 intestinal transplant recipients, one of whom was a retransplant, and 3 patients without pretransplant specimens were excluded. A peak of at least 4% donor T cells among recipient peripheral blood mononuclear cells was the definition used for donor T cell macrochimerism. Instead of going to the commercial service, samples from a few later patients were sequenced in-house on an Illumina MiSeq and processed with MiXCR.

To prepare the library, the immunoSEQ multiplex PCR assay was applied. In most patients, genomic DNA was isolated using the Qiagen DNeasy Blood and Tissue Kit and sent frozen to Adaptive Biotechnologies for TCR sequencing. High-throughput TCR-beta CDR3 sequencing of genomic DNA from most patients was performed by Adaptive Biotechnologies. For the original study's pipeline: TCR sequencing data for around 19 patients were retrieved from Adaptive's ImmunoSEQ software; three other patients were processed with MiXCR and VDJtools. To correct CD4 versus CD8 sorting errors, any sequence found in both subsets at a frequency ratio below 5:1 was removed. Because the origin of CDR3 nucleotide sequences shared between donor and recipient could not be assigned, those sequences were removed. To be classed as alloreactive, a clone needed at least 2-fold expansion over unstimulated cells and a minimum CFSE-low frequency of 0.002% (template counts) or 0.001% (read counts). A clone was considered mappable if detected in the sequenced pre-transplant spleen, lymph node, or MLR CFSE-low populations of the donor or recipient. Cumulative frequency of alloreactive clones was calculated as a percentage of all sequences weighted by copy number. Drawn from immuneACCESS, this table holds only the in-frame rearrangements with V and J called that TCRdb kept. Clones are partly lost; checked studies trace under half to an unresolved V gene and leave the rest unexplained. The V and J calls and the clone size are those of that table, but D and trimming were determined from the DNA. This sample holds around 95,000 clones; roughly 87% were observed only once. The ten largest clonotypes hold around 0.86% of the sample.

Notes on this clone: This clone's antigen is unknown. Per-base quality was not reported, and no clone a single base away is much larger than it.

What the authors observed across the whole study: GvH clones were found in recipient bone marrow, and some of the GvH clones appeared earlier in ileal mucosa or blood, which is consistent with an intestinal mucosal origin. Early after transplant, peak levels of circulating GvH clones were associated with declines in HvG clones. Conclusions were limited by the relatively low number and heterogeneity of intestinal transplant patients. In the allografts of patients with donor T cell macrochimerism, GvH to HvG T cell clonal ratios were high.

The time point label on this specimen signifies: cells obtained before transplantation from donor or recipient. CD3+CD4+ and CD3+CD8+ populations were FACS-sorted from unstimulated pre-transplant donor and recipient cells taken from spleen or lymph nodes. For CDR1 and CDR2, the germline V gene lists MNHNS and SASEGT. V is clipped by 5 bases and J by 1 base, and the sequence between their germline boundaries is 14 bases long. CDR3 length: 15 amino acids, cysteine to phenylalanine. Just the 45-base CDR3 DNA is kept, in frame starting at base 1. This sequence uses TRBV6-1 and TRBJ1-2; no D gene can be assigned with confidence. The source was unstimulated CD4+ T cells sorted from spleen or lymph node cells, collected before transplant. This TCR derives from a human donor who was the organ donor for an intestinal transplant. The sequence in DNA is TGTGCCAGCAGTTTGTTGGGTTGGGGTAACTATGGCTACACCTTC. It encodes CASSLLGWGNYGYTF.